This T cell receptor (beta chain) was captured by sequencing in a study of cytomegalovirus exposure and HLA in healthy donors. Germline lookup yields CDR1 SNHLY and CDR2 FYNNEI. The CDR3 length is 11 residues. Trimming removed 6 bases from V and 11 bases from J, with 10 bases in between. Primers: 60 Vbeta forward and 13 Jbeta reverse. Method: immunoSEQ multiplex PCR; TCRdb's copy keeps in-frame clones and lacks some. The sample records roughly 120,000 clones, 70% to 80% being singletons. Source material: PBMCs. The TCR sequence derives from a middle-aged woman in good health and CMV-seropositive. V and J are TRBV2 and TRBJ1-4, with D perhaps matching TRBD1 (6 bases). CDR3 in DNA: TGTGCCAGCAGCAGACAGGCCAAACTGTTTTTT. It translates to CASSRQAKLFF.